What follows are 32 T cell receptor beta chains derived from one specimen sequenced in a study of vaccination and CD4 T cells after COVID-19. Via MiXCR, TCRdb re-called the PCR reads, giving one row per CDR3 protein. The sample carries 20,000 to 25,000 distinct CDR3 sequences, under 60% recorded once. The starting material was CD4+ T cells from blood, obtained before SARS-CoV-2 vaccination. The source is a human donor who had recovered from COVID-19.

This chain connects TRBV28 to TRBJ2-1; TRBD2 is a possible D gene (6 bases). Germline V gene data show CDR1 as MDHEN and CDR2 as SYDVKM. CDR3 length: 17 amino acids. V was trimmed by 5 bases and J by 6 bases, leaving 23 bases between them. The DNA of the CDR3 is TGTGCCAGCAGTAGAATGTGGGACTTCAGGGAGACCAATGAGCAGTTCTTC. It yields the protein CASSRMWDFRETNEQFF. Drawing the rest from reference TRBV28 and TRBJ2-1, the complete variable domain is DVKVTQSSRYLVKRTGEKVFLECVQDMDHENMFWYRQDPGLGLRLIYFSYDVKMKEKGDIPEGYSVSREKKERFSLILESASTNQTSMYLCASSRMWDFRETNEQFFGPGTRLTVL.

This clonotype was recorded a few times. The rearrangement uses TRBV20-1 and TRBJ1-2; TRBD1 matches 7 bases. Losses at the gene ends were 4 bases for V and 2 bases for J; bases not matched to a gene: 1. The CDR3 is 12 amino acids. In germline, CDR1 is DFQATT, CDR2 SNEGSKA (reference sequence). The CDR3 nucleotides are TGCAGTGCTAACAGGGGAAACTATGGCTACACCTTC. Its protein product is CSANRGNYGYTF.

This chain links TRBV19 with TRBJ2-7; TRBD2 agrees at 8 bases. CDR1 LNHDA and CDR2 SQIVND come from the germline V gene (reference sequence). The CDR3 loop spans 14 amino acids. Trimming took 1 base from V and 4 from J; bases not matched to a gene: 3. The CDR3: CASSIGTSRYEQYF. In DNA form, the CDR3 reads TGTGCCAGTAGTATAGGGACTAGCAGGTACGAGCAGTACTTC.

The DNA for the CDR3 is TGCAGTTCGGTGTTGGGCGCTAAAGAGACCCAGTACTTC. It yields the protein CSSVLGAKETQYF. This chain joins TRBV20-1 and TRBJ2-5; D ambiguous. The germline CDR1 and CDR2 sequences are DFQATT and SNEGSKA (reference sequence). There are 13 residues in the CDR3. V was trimmed by 8 bases and J by 3 bases, leaving 16 bases between them.

This chain uses TRBV30 with TRBJ2-7; TRBD2 aligns across 12 bases. Germline-derived CDR1 and CDR2 are GTSNPN and SVGIG (reference sequence). V shed 1 base, J shed 7 bases, and the junction held 5 bases outside the gene matches. This CDR3 has 14 amino acids. CDR3 sequence reads: CAWSASGRAKEQYF. DNA of the CDR3: TGTGCCTGGAGTGCTAGCGGGAGGGCAAAAGAGCAGTACTTC. Full variable domain (rest looked up from reference TRBV30 and TRBJ2-7): SQTIHQWPATLVQPVGSPLSLECTVEGTSNPNLYWYRQAAGRGLQLLFYSVGIGQISSEVPQNLSASRPQDRQFILSSKKLLLSDSGFYLCAWSASGRAKEQYFGPGTRLTVT.

The J gene is TRBJ2-1, the V gene TRBV7-8; the D is unclear. Germline V gene data show CDR1 as SGHVS and CDR2 as FQNEAQ. Trimming left V 1 base short and J 1 base short, with 5 bases between. The CDR3 is 14 amino acids. CDR3 region: CASSLEKSYNEQFF. The CDR3 DNA is TGTGCCAGCAGCTTAGAGAAATCCTACAATGAGCAGTTCTTC.

V is TRBV19 and J is TRBJ1-2, with D uncertain. The CDR3 is 14 residues long. CDR1 and CDR2 from the germline V gene are LNHDA and SQIVND (reference sequence). Trimming left V 1 base short and J 0 bases short, with 6 bases between. The CDR3 sequence is CASSIGSPNYGYTF. The CDR3 DNA is TGTGCCAGTAGTATAGGGTCTCCTAACTATGGCTACACCTTC. The entire variable domain, with the rest obtained from reference TRBV19 and TRBJ1-2, is as follows: DGGITQSPKYLFRKEGQNVTLSCEQNLNHDAMYWYRQDPGQGLRLIYYSQIVNDFQKGDIAEGYSVSREKKESFPLTVTSAQKNPTAFYLCASSIGSPNYGYTFGSGTRLTVV.

The chain links TRBV18 to TRBJ2-7; D possibly uses TRBD1 or TRBD2 (5 bases each). V lost 5 bases and J lost 1, with 18 bases in between. Germline V gene data show CDR1 as KGHSH and CDR2 as LQKENI. This CDR3 comprises 16 residues. The CDR3 DNA sequence: TGTGCCAGCTCAACGAGACTTGGGGGAGCTTCCTACGAGCAGTACTTC. Protein: CASSTRLGGASYEQYF.

The chain couples TRBV20-1 to TRBJ2-7; D remains ambiguous. CDR3 length: 15 amino acids. Germline values: CDR1 DFQATT, CDR2 SNEGSKA (reference sequence). Trimming cost V 0 bases and J 2 bases, with 14 bases left between them. CDR3 sequence reads: CSARDSTGWTYEQYF. In nucleotides, the CDR3 is TGCAGTGCTAGAGATTCGACTGGTTGGACCTACGAGCAGTACTTC.

The genes are TRBV5-1 and TRBJ2-7; 10 nucleotides match TRBD2. Germline values: CDR1 SGHRS, CDR2 YFSETQ. CDR3 size: 15 residues. After removal of 0 bases from V and 3 bases from J, the junction contained 3 bases not matched to a gene. CDR3 nucleotides: TGCGCCAGCAGCTTGGAGGGACTAGCGAGCTACGAGCAGTACTTC. Translating it yields CASSLEGLASYEQYF.

This clonotype has a handful of counts. The chain links TRBV20-1 to TRBJ2-1, with 12 bases lining up with TRBD2. The CDR3 spans 14 residues. Germline-derived CDR1 and CDR2 are DFQATT and SNEGSKA (reference sequence). V lost 6 bases to trimming and J lost 5 bases; unmatched junction nucleotides: 5. The CDR3 here is CSARLAGANNEQFF. The CDR3 DNA is TGCAGTGCCAGACTAGCGGGAGCCAACAATGAGCAGTTCTTC.

V usage is TRBV19 and J usage is TRBJ1-3; D not certain. This CDR3 contains 14 residues. Trimming shortened V by 5 bases and J by 0 bases, and 8 bases separated the two germline ends. CDR1 and CDR2 (germline): LNHDA, SQIVND (reference sequence). CDR3 sequence (DNA): TGTGCCAGTAGTCGGAAGAGCTCTGGAAACACCATATATTTT. Translated: CASSRKSSGNTIYF.

This clonotype turned up a few times. This sequence joins TRBV6-1 and TRBJ2-7; D is perhaps TRBD2 (6 bases). Between the trimmed V and J ends, which lost 2 bases and 4 bases, there was a span of 18 bases. Per germline, CDR1 MNHNS and CDR2 SASEGT. This CDR3 is 16 amino acids long. The CDR3 loop is CASSEFPLTTRYEQYF. The DNA for the CDR3 is TGTGCCAGCAGTGAATTCCCCCTCACGACTAGATACGAGCAGTACTTC.

This clonotype came up a few times. V is TRBV24-1 and J is TRBJ1-2, with TRBD1 identical over 8 bases. Unmatched junction bases numbered 8, after V lost 10 bases and J lost 2 bases. The CDR3 loop spans 14 amino acids. Germline V gene lookup returns CDR1 KGHDR and CDR2 SFDVKD. CDR3 bases: TGTGCCACTAAACCGACAGGGGACAACTATGGCTACACCTTC. Its translation is CATKPTGDNYGYTF.

CDR3 in DNA: TGTGCCAGCAGTTTATCGGGACAGCGGGAGACCCAGTACTTC. Protein: CASSLSGQRETQYF. The chain employs TRBV28 and TRBJ2-5, with 7 bases matching TRBD1. Unmatched junction bases numbered 4, after V lost 1 base and J lost 5 bases. Looked up from germline, CDR1 is MDHEN and CDR2 is SYDVKM. The CDR3 consists of 14 residues.

Only a few counts were recorded for this clonotype. The rearrangement joins TRBV20-1 to TRBJ2-7; 7 bases are shared with TRBD2. The CDR3 extends over 13 amino acids. Germline assignment: CDR1 DFQATT and CDR2 SNEGSKA (reference sequence). V lost 2 bases and J lost 3; bases outside the gene matches: 4. The CDR3 reads CSARRAGYYEQYF. The CDR3, as DNA: TGCAGTGCTAGACGAGCGGGGTACTACGAGCAGTACTTC.

The chain is built from TRBV10-2 and TRBJ2-3; 16 positions match TRBD2. The trim removed 9 bases at V and 0 bases at J, leaving 3 bases unmatched. The CDR3 contains 16 residues. Germline V CDR1 and CDR2: WSHSY, SAAADI. Written as DNA, the CDR3 is TGCGCCAGTACGGGACTAGCGGGAGGGAGCACAGATACGCAGTATTTT. It specifies CASTGLAGGSTDTQYF.

This chain connects TRBV6-2 or TRBV6-3 to TRBJ2-7, with 9 nucleotides matching TRBD2. There are 19 residues in the CDR3. V lost 0 bases and J lost 0; bases outside the gene matches: 12. Germline V gene lookup returns CDR1 MNHEY and CDR2 SVGEGT. The CDR3: CASSYSVIAGALSSYEQYF. DNA of the CDR3: TGTGCCAGCAGTTACTCGGTGATAGCGGGAGCCCTCAGCTCCTACGAGCAGTACTTC.

V is TRBV5-1 and J is TRBJ2-2; D not certain. Germline values: CDR1 SGHRS, CDR2 YFSETQ. Trimming left V 0 bases short and J 6 bases short, with 9 bases between. There are 14 residues in the CDR3. CDR3 loop: CASSLASDAGELFF. CDR3 DNA sequence: TGCGCCAGCAGCTTGGCCTCGGACGCCGGGGAGCTGTTTTTT. Combining the CDR3 with reference TRBV5-1 and TRBJ2-2 gives the whole variable domain KAGVTQTPRYLIKTRGQQVTLSCSPISGHRSVSWYQQTPGQGLQFLFEYFSETQRNKGNFPGRFSGRQFSNSRSEMNVSTLELGDSALYLCASSLASDAGELFFGEGSRLTVL.

CDR3 in amino acids: CASSSGTSNYGYTF. CDR3 bases: TGTGCCAGCAGTTCCGGGACATCTAACTATGGCTACACCTTC. This chain uses TRBV6-5 with TRBJ1-2, with a weak D call TRBD1 (6 bases). This CDR3 spans 14 amino acids. Trimming left V 4 bases short and J 0 bases short, with 9 bases between. Germline CDR1 is MNHEY and CDR2 is SVGAGI.

The V and J genes are TRBV28 and TRBJ2-1; 9 bases map to TRBD2. The V gene's germline CDR1 is MDHEN and CDR2 SYDVKM. The trim removed 7 bases at V and 0 bases at J, leaving 7 bases unmatched. The CDR3 loop spans 16 amino acids. CDR3 amino acids: CASKAGGPSSYNEQFF. DNA for the CDR3: TGTGCCAGCAAGGCGGGAGGGCCGAGCTCCTACAATGAGCAGTTCTTC.

The CDR3 nucleotides read TGTGCCAGCAGATCTAGCGGGAGAGTAGAGCAGTTCTTC. It codes for CASRSSGRVEQFF. The chain joins TRBV27 to TRBJ2-1; TRBD2 matches at 10 bases. CDR3 length equals 13 residues. V trimming: 6 bases; J trimming: 10 bases; junction bases outside the gene matches: 6. CDR1 is MNHEY and CDR2 is SMNVEV in the germline V gene (reference sequence).

The chain links TRBV10-3 to TRBJ1-5; 7 nucleotides line up with TRBD1. Per the germline V gene, CDR1 is ENHRY and CDR2 is SYGVKD. The CDR3 contains 16 residues. V lost 3 bases to trimming and J lost 3 bases; unmatched junction nucleotides: 8. CDR3 nucleotides: TGTGCCATCAGTGACGGTTGGGACAGCTTCAATCAGCCCCAGCATTTT. This codes for CAISDGWDSFNQPQHF.

The rearrangement joins TRBV20-1 to TRBJ2-7; 8 nucleotides agree with TRBD2. Germline CDR1 reads DFQATT; CDR2 reads SNEGSKA (reference sequence). Trimming removed 3 bases from V and 6 bases from J; junction bases left unmatched: 10. CDR3 length: 14 residues. The CDR3 here is CSARRLASLREQYF. The CDR3 DNA follows: TGCAGTGCTAGGAGACTAGCGTCTCTTCGCGAGCAGTACTTC.

The sample holds a few counts of this clonotype. The genes are TRBV7-2 and TRBJ1-1, with TRBD1 as a possible D gene (6 bases). The ends were cut back, 4 bases at V and 2 bases at J, with 11 bases in the middle. The CDR3 contains 14 residues. CDR1 is SGHTA and CDR2 is FQGNSA in the germline V gene. Here the CDR3 DNA reads TGTGCCAGCAGCTACCGAGGGGGAAACACTGAAGCTTTCTTT. It codes for CASSYRGGNTEAFF.

The DNA of the CDR3 is TGCAGTGCCTCAGGGGGGTCTGTCTCCTATAATTCACCCCTCCACTTT. It codes for CSASGGSVSYNSPLHF. The chain has TRBV20-1 and TRBJ1-6, with 7 positions matching TRBD1. CDR1 and CDR2 (germline): DFQATT, SNEGSKA (reference sequence). V was pared by 6 bases and J by 0 bases, with 8 bases of the junction left unmatched. The CDR3 consists of 16 residues.

The chain is built from TRBV7-3 and TRBJ2-6; possibly TRBD1 for D (5 bases). Germline-derived CDR1 and CDR2 are SGHTA and FQGTGA. V was clipped by 3 bases and J by 0 bases, with 6 bases between them. The CDR3 has 15 residues. The CDR3: CASSFRASGANVLTF. The CDR3 region has the DNA TGTGCCAGCAGCTTCAGGGCCTCTGGGGCCAACGTCCTGACTTTC. Together with reference TRBV7-3 and TRBJ2-6, the CDR3 gives the full variable domain: GAGVSQTPSNKVTEKGKYVELRCDPISGHTALYWYRQSLGQGPEFLIYFQGTGAADDSGLPNDRFFAVRPEGSVSTLKIQRTERGDSAVYLCASSFRASGANVLTFGAGSRLTVL.

The chain couples TRBV24-1 to TRBJ1-1, with D hard to call. Germline V gene data show CDR1 as KGHDR and CDR2 as SFDVKD. Trimming removed 5 bases from V and 7 bases from J, with 13 bases in between. This CDR3 contains 13 residues. The CDR3 loop reads CATSGAGISEAFF. The DNA of the CDR3 is TGTGCCACCAGTGGGGCGGGAATTAGTGAAGCTTTCTTT.

The CDR3 bases are TGTGCCAGCAGTAGGCAGGGGTTTAACACCGGGGAGCTGTTTTTT. Translation gives CASSRQGFNTGELFF. This chain uses TRBV2 with TRBJ2-2; the D gene is possibly TRBD1 (6 bases). Germline CDR1 and CDR2: SNHLY and FYNNEI. With 5 bases removed from V and 2 bases from J, the gap between germline ends came to 12 bases. The length of the CDR3 is 15 residues.

V is TRBV20-1 and J is TRBJ2-3; D uncertain. Germline V gene lookup returns CDR1 DFQATT and CDR2 SNEGSKA (reference sequence). The length of the CDR3 is 16 residues. V lost 1 base and J 0 bases, leaving 14 bases between the germline ends. CDR3 sequence (DNA): TGCAGTGCTAGAGGTAGAGGTGGGGTTAGCACAGATACGCAGTATTTT. Protein sequence: CSARGRGGVSTDTQYF.

This clonotype was found a few times. This sequence joins TRBV30 and TRBJ1-6; perhaps TRBD1 as D (5 bases). The CDR3 runs 15 residues. The germline V and J ends were trimmed by 0 bases and 9 bases, with 15 bases remaining between them. Germline CDR1 and CDR2: GTSNPN and SVGIG (reference sequence). The CDR3 DNA sequence: TGTGCCTGGAGTGTACAGGCAATTAGAAGTTCACCCCTCCACTTT. It yields the protein CAWSVQAIRSSPLHF.

This clonotype has more than one count but fewer than ten. The CDR3 loop reads CATSAQGKVLDKETQYF. CDR3 nucleotide sequence: TGTGCCACCAGTGCCCAAGGGAAAGTCTTAGACAAAGAGACCCAGTACTTC. The rearrangement joins TRBV24-1 to TRBJ2-5; unclear D gene. V shed 5 bases and J shed 3 bases, with 21 bases lying between them. This CDR3 has 17 amino acids. Germline V gives CDR1 KGHDR, CDR2 SFDVKD.